These 17 T cell receptor beta chains were sequenced from one sample in a study of CXCR3-negative and CXCR3-positive naive CD8 T cells. The libraries of TRB cDNA were prepared using 5' RACE with UMI labels. From its re-call of the 5' RACE reads, TCRdb lists each CDR3 protein once, without DNA. Here the sample table reports tens of thousands of distinct CDR3 sequences. Material for sequencing was naive CXCR3- CD8+ T cells from blood. Sample subset: CD45RO-CCR7+CD27+CD95- naive CD8+ T cells lacking CXCR3 (TNR3-). These receptors were collected from a human donor in good health. Some clones in this sample may be carry-over from other donors' samples.

V and J are TRBV4-1 and TRBJ2-7; TCRdb's assignment of TRBD1 cannot be checked, as there is no DNA. The germline gives CDR1 MGHRA, CDR2 YSYEKL. The CDR3 consists of 15 residues. This CDR3 reads CASSQDMGASYEQYF.

The chain is built from TRBV3-1 and TRBJ2-7; lacking DNA, the TRBD2 call made by TCRdb goes unchecked. Germline V gene data show CDR1 as LGHDT and CDR2 as YNNKEL (reference sequence). This CDR3 region has 13 residues. The CDR3 sequence is CASSLTRVYEQYF.

The rearrangement joins TRBV20-1 to TRBJ1-1; TCRdb gives TRBD1 as the D gene, but with no DNA this cannot be confirmed. The CDR3 loop spans 16 amino acids. Germline V lookup: CDR1 DFQATT, CDR2 SNEGSKA (reference sequence). CDR3: CSARDQQGNWGTEAFF.

The rearrangement uses TRBV9 and TRBJ2-7. Germline CDR1 SGDLS, CDR2 YYNGEE. This CDR3 region has 14 residues. The CDR3 sequence: CASSEISSSYEQYF. Full variable domain (remainder filled in from reference TRBV9 and TRBJ2-7): DSGVTQTPKHLITATGQRVTLRCSPRSGDLSVYWYQQSLDQGLQFLIQYYNGEERAKGNILERFSAQQFPDLHSELNLSSLELGDSALYFCASSEISSSYEQYFGPGTRLTVT.

V usage is TRBV15 and J usage is TRBJ1-5; with no DNA, the TCRdb D assignment of TRBD1 cannot be verified. The germline V gene encodes CDR1 LNHNV and CDR2 YYDKDF (reference sequence). This CDR3 has 15 residues. CDR3 sequence reads: CATSKDRGLNQPQHF.

V and J are TRBV7-2 and TRBJ1-1. The CDR3 is made up of 14 amino acids. The V gene's germline CDR1 is SGHTA and CDR2 FQGNSA. This chain's CDR3 is CASSSPVMNTEAFF.

The chain employs TRBV9 and TRBJ2-5; absent DNA, TCRdb's TRBD2 call cannot be checked. The CDR3 runs to 15 residues. CDR1 is SGDLS, CDR2 YYNGEE, per germline. This CDR3 is CASSVLQGGQETQYF.

This sequence joins TRBV6-1 and TRBJ2-5; TCRdb's D call of TRBD2 is untestable without DNA. Germline values: CDR1 MNHNS, CDR2 SASEGT. This CDR3 spans 14 amino acids. CDR3 residues: CASSEWISEETQYF.

The chain employs TRBV4-3 and TRBJ2-2; TCRdb proposes TRBD2, but this gene call is untestable without DNA. The V gene's germline CDR1 is LGHNA and CDR2 YSLEER. This CDR3 region has 17 residues. CDR3 region: CASSQDNPPRGTGELFF.

The CDR3 protein is CASTDPRLAIGSYNEQFF. The chain is built from TRBV28 and TRBJ2-1; TCRdb picks TRBD2, but there is no DNA to check that call. Germline lookup yields CDR1 MDHEN and CDR2 SYDVKM. This CDR3 region has 18 residues.

The chain carries TRBV29-1 and TRBJ2-7. The CDR3 extends over 12 amino acids. Germline CDR1 is SQVTM and CDR2 is ANQGSEA. CDR3 protein: CSTQESPYEQYF.

The rearrangement links TRBV7-9 to TRBJ2-1; lacking DNA, the TRBD1 call made by TCRdb goes unchecked. Germline V lookup: CDR1 SEHNR, CDR2 FQNEAQ (reference sequence). The CDR3 length is 15 residues. CDR3 amino acids: CASSPPGDPYNEQFF.

The chain joins TRBV29-1 to TRBJ2-1. CDR1 and CDR2 from the germline V gene are SQVTM and ANQGSEA. CDR3 length: 11 amino acids. The CDR3 sequence: CSVEDIYEQFF.

CDR3 sequence reads: CASSTPTSVSYNEQFF. The V gene is TRBV7-9, the J gene TRBJ2-1; TCRdb returns TRBD2, unconfirmable since there is no DNA. The CDR3 sequence is 16 residues long. The germline V gene has CDR1 SEHNR and CDR2 FQNEAQ (reference sequence). The full variable domain, its missing parts supplied by reference TRBV7-9 and TRBJ2-1, is DTGVSQNPRHKITKRGQNVTFRCDPISEHNRLYWYRQTLGQGPEFLTYFQNEAQLEKSRLLSDRFSAERPKGSFSTLEIQRTEQGDSAMYLCASSTPTSVSYNEQFFGPGTRLTVL.

This chain links TRBV5-1 with TRBJ2-1; as DNA is missing, the TRBD1 call by TCRdb cannot be tested. CDR1 is SGHRS, CDR2 YFSETQ, per germline. This CDR3 has 13 amino acids. Here the CDR3 reads CASSTDRGNEQFF.

The V and J genes are TRBV9 and TRBJ2-1; as DNA is missing, the TRBD1 call by TCRdb cannot be tested. The CDR3 contains 18 residues. Germline CDR1 and CDR2: SGDLS and YYNGEE. The CDR3 sequence is CASSPRSGGDSSYNEQFF. Full variable domain (rest looked up from reference TRBV9 and TRBJ2-1): DSGVTQTPKHLITATGQRVTLRCSPRSGDLSVYWYQQSLDQGLQFLIQYYNGEERAKGNILERFSAQQFPDLHSELNLSSLELGDSALYFCASSPRSGGDSSYNEQFFGPGTRLTVL.

The chain has TRBV29-1 and TRBJ2-2; TCRdb's D call of TRBD1 is untestable without DNA. The CDR3 extends over 13 amino acids. In germline, CDR1 is SQVTM, CDR2 ANQGSEA. The CDR3 spells CSVWQGATGELFF.